This T cell receptor (beta chain) is from a study of shared clonotypes between healthy human individuals. Study-wide results and limits: Among donors, clonotype sharing was expected to be affected by sequencing depth. When compared with the clonotypes that were shared by all four sorted-subset donors, the non-shared clonotypes turned out to have lower generation probabilities. Rarefaction gave evidence that sorted-subset sequencing remained incomplete despite large depth.

This clone was seen just once. Its cognate antigen is unknown. Method: immunoSEQ multiplex PCR; TCRdb's copy keeps in-frame clones and lacks some. The sample has 2,500,000 or so clones; under 95% are singletons. J was trimmed by 3 bases and V by 5 bases; bases with no gene match: 6. This CDR3 spans 14 amino acids. CDR1 SGHTA and CDR2 FQGNSA come from the germline V gene. Sequencing was done on a sample of naive CD4+ T cells from PBMCs. Described subset: CD45RA+ positively selected. The chain couples TRBV7-2 to TRBJ2-7; 8 nucleotides line up with TRBD1. The clonotype originates from a man between 18 and 29 years old in good health. Some clones in this sample may be carry-over from other donors' samples. CDR3 DNA: TGTGCCAGCAGCCAGGACAGGGCGGGCTACGAGCAGTACTTC. It codes for CASSQDRAGYEQYF.